This TCR beta chain was sequenced in a study of blood T cell repertoires in COVID-19. Looking at the study overall: Researchers got acute and convalescent COVID-19 samples from the United States, Italy and Spain.

Profiled with immunoSEQ multiplex PCR; TCRdb holds only in-frame clones, not every one. The repertoire includes around 99,000 clones, 84% of them detected once, and 6.5% to 10% sits in the top ten. CDR1 and CDR2 from the germline V gene are SGHTA and FQGTGA. The CDR3 totals 14 residues. V was pared by 5 bases and J by 6 bases, with 6 bases of the junction left unmatched. Sequenced: peripheral blood. This TCR was sampled from a woman of 80 years or more with active or convalescent COVID-19. J is TRBJ1-2 and V is TRBV7-3; 10 positions agree with TRBD1. The CDR3 loop is CASSPAGQGDGYTF. The CDR3 DNA reads TGTGCCAGCAGCCCCGCAGGACAGGGGGATGGCTACACCTTC.